The 14 T cell receptor beta chains presented below share a single source sample, sequenced in a study of T cell responses to AZD1222 COVID-19 vaccine. TCRdb keeps only in-frame clones here, not all; method: immunoSEQ multiplex PCR. Of approximately 160,000 clones listed, about nine tenths are singletons. Source: peripheral blood, taken on day 0 of AZD1222 vaccination. The receptor set was obtained from an adult in good health.

This chain joins TRBV7-2 and TRBJ1-4, with a possible D match to TRBD1 (5 bases). This CDR3 spans 14 amino acids. V shed 1 base and J shed 5 bases, with 8 bases lying between them. The germline V gene has CDR1 SGHTA and CDR2 FQGNSA. The CDR3 loop reads CASSLGQRNEKLFF. The CDR3 DNA reads TGTGCCAGCAGCTTAGGACAGAGAAATGAAAAACTGTTTTTT.

Notes on this clone: At the DNA level, this CDR3 is encoded by other sequences in the same sample as well. V is TRBV5-1 and J is TRBJ2-5, with 8 bases lining up with TRBD2. Germline V gives CDR1 SGHRS, CDR2 YFSETQ. The junction had 4 bases not matched to a gene; V was cut back by 4 bases and J by 2 bases. The CDR3 loop spans 14 amino acids. The CDR3 nucleotides are TGCGCCAGCAGCCTGCGGGGGGATCAAGAGACCCAGTACTTC. As protein: CASSLRGDQETQYF.

CDR3 protein: CASSLDGRTSLAADTQYF. The CDR3 DNA reads TGTGCCAGCAGCTTGGATGGTCGGACTAGCTTGGCGGCAGATACGCAGTATTTT. The chain joins TRBV5-8 to TRBJ2-3; 8 nucleotides match TRBD2. CDR3 length: 18 residues. The V gene's germline CDR1 is SGHTS and CDR2 YDEGEE. Unmatched junction bases numbered 13, after V lost 0 bases and J lost 4 bases.

The chain recombines TRBV7-9 with TRBJ2-7; the D gene is possibly TRBD1 (6 bases). This CDR3 contains 11 residues. Germline lookup yields CDR1 SEHNR and CDR2 FQNEAQ (reference sequence). V was cut by 5 bases and J by 6 bases, with 8 bases left in between. This chain's CDR3 is CASSQGFEQYF. CDR3 DNA: TGTGCCAGCAGCCAGGGGTTCGAGCAGTACTTC.

The chain joins TRBV6-5 to TRBJ1-2; weak D call: TRBD1 (5 bases). The V and J ends lost 6 bases and 7 bases respectively, with 12 bases between them. The CDR3 loop spans 12 amino acids. Per the germline V gene, CDR1 is MNHEY and CDR2 is SVGAGI. CDR3 amino acids: CASSPTGLGYTF. CDR3 nucleotides: TGTGCCAGCAGCCCAACGGGGCTTGGCTACACCTTC.

The chain carries TRBV18 and TRBJ2-5, with D hard to call. Germline V gene sequence: CDR1 KGHSH, CDR2 LQKENI. V lost 3 bases and J lost 5, with 19 bases in between. The CDR3 has 16 amino acids. CDR3 nucleotides: TGTGCCAGCTCACCGGGCAACGAAGTCTTTTCGGAGACCCAGTACTTC. Its protein product is CASSPGNEVFSETQYF.

With regard to this clone: Distinct nucleotide sequences in the sample also encode this CDR3. V and J are TRBV30 and TRBJ1-1; no clear D gene. The CDR3 is made up of 13 amino acids. Germline V gives CDR1 GTSNPN, CDR2 SVGIG (reference sequence). V was clipped by 3 bases and J by 1 base, with 9 bases between them. The CDR3 region has the DNA TGTGCCTGGAGGGGTCAGACGAACACTGAAGCTTTCTTT. Its translation: CAWRGQTNTEAFF.

This clone was seen only a few times. The V call is TRBV7-8, the J call TRBJ1-3; 7 bases align to TRBD1. The CDR3 length is 16 residues. Germline trimming cut 1 base from V and 0 bases from J; bases unmatched to any gene: 3. CDR1 is SGHVS and CDR2 is FQNEAQ in the germline V gene. CDR3 residues: CASSLDRGSSGNTIYF. Here the CDR3 DNA reads TGTGCCAGCAGCTTAGACAGGGGAAGCTCTGGAAACACCATATATTTT. The entire variable domain, with the rest obtained from reference TRBV7-8 and TRBJ1-3, is as follows: GAGVSQSPRYKVAKRGQDVALRCDPISGHVSLFWYQQALGQGPEFLTYFQNEAQLDKSGLPSDRFFAERPEGSVSTLKIQRTQQEDSAVYLCASSLDRGSSGNTIYFGEGSWLTVV.

The chain recombines TRBV15 with TRBJ1-5; no definite D call. This CDR3 comprises 12 residues. Germline V lookup: CDR1 LNHNV, CDR2 YYDKDF (reference sequence). With 5 bases removed from V and 4 bases from J, the gap between germline ends came to 6 bases. The CDR3 region is CATSPQNQPQHF. The CDR3 nucleotides read TGTGCCACCAGCCCCCAGAATCAGCCCCAGCATTTT. The full variable domain, in which reference TRBV15 and TRBJ1-5 provide the parts outside the CDR3, is DAMVIQNPRYQVTQFGKPVTLSCSQTLNHNVMYWYQQKSSQAPKLLFHYYDKDFNNEADTPDNFQSRRPNTSFCFLDIRSPGLGDTAMYLCATSPQNQPQHFGDGTRLSIL.

J is TRBJ1-2 and V is TRBV27; perhaps TRBD1 as D (6 bases). This CDR3 has 13 amino acids. The germline gives CDR1 MNHEY, CDR2 SMNVEV (reference sequence). With 8 bases removed from V and 4 bases from J, the gap between germline ends came to 14 bases. CDR3 DNA sequence: TGTGCCAGCTGGGGGGCTGATTTCTATGGCTACACCTTC. Encoded protein: CASWGADFYGYTF.

The rearrangement uses TRBV7-2 and TRBJ2-2; D may be TRBD2 (6 bases). V was clipped by 5 bases and J by 6 bases, with 16 bases between them. CDR1 and CDR2 (germline): SGHTA, FQGNSA. The CDR3 is 15 residues long. For the CDR3, the DNA is TGTGCCAGCAGCCCGTCGGGGGTGGTTGCCGGGGAGCTGTTTTTT. Its protein product is CASSPSGVVAGELFF.

The rearrangement uses TRBV12-3 or TRBV12-4 and TRBJ2-7; D is uncertain. Trimming took 3 bases from V and 4 from J, leaving 7 bases between them. The CDR3 contains 12 residues. The CDR3 sequence is CASSFVVYEQYF. In nucleotides, the CDR3 is TGTGCCAGCAGTTTCGTTGTTTACGAGCAGTACTTC.

The chain joins TRBV19 to TRBJ1-6; the D gene is possibly TRBD1 (6 bases). The CDR3 consists of 15 residues. The V end was cut by 6 bases, the J end by 7 bases, with 16 bases between. Per the germline V gene, CDR1 is LNHDA and CDR2 is SQIVND (reference sequence). CDR3 sequence reads: CASRKSGGANSPLHF. The CDR3 nucleotides are TGTGCCAGTAGGAAAAGTGGGGGGGCGAATTCACCCCTCCACTTT. Full variable domain (rest looked up from reference TRBV19 and TRBJ1-6): DGGITQSPKYLFRKEGQNVTLSCEQNLNHDAMYWYRQDPGQGLRLIYYSQIVNDFQKGDIAEGYSVSREKKESFPLTVTSAQKNPTAFYLCASRKSGGANSPLHFGNGTRLTVT.

The chain joins TRBV20-1 to TRBJ1-2; D gene ambiguous. V was cut by 3 bases and J by 5 bases, with 13 bases left in between. The CDR3 consists of 13 residues. Looked up from germline, CDR1 is DFQATT and CDR2 is SNEGSKA (reference sequence). The CDR3 DNA reads as TGCAGTGCTAGTCCCACCGATAGTTATGGCTACACCTTC. This encodes CSASPTDSYGYTF.